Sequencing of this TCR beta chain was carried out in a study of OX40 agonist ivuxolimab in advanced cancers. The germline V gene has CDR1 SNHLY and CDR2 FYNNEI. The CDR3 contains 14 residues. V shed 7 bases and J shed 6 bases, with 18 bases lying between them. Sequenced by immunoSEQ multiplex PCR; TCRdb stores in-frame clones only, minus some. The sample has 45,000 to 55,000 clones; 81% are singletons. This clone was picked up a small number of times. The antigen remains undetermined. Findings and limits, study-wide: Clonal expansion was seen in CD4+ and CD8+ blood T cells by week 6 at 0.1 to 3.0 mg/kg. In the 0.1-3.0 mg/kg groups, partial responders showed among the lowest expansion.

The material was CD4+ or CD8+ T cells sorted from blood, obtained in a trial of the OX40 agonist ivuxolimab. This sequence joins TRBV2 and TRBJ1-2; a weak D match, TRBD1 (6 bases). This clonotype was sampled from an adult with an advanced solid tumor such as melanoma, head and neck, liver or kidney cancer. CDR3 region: CASTPGGPGDGYTF. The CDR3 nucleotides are TGTGCCAGCACCCCAGGAGGGCCAGGGGATGGCTACACCTTC. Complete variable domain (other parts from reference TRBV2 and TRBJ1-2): EPEVTQTPSHQVTQMGQEVILRCVPISNHLYFYWYRQILGQKVEFLVSFYNNEISEKSEIFDDQFSVERPDGSNFTLKIRSTKLEDSAMYFCASTPGGPGDGYTFGSGTRLTVV.